In its sample, the clone carrying this T cell receptor (beta chain) was seen a few times. The target antigen is unknown. This record comes from a study of T-cell reconstitution after alpha-beta-depleted transplantation in children. Study-wide points: About two months after transplant, alpha-beta T cells reportedly came from several hundred expanded graft clones. When one year had passed after transplant, most T-cell counts and diversity came from newly produced T cells. Certain patients had high TCRbeta diversity at day 60, and it came from recipient T cells and thymic progenitors that survived.

CDR3 length: 14 residues. Germline V CDR1 and CDR2: SGDLS, YYNGEE. With 5 bases removed from V and 0 bases from J, the gap between germline ends came to 8 bases. Molecular barcoding with unique molecular identifiers was used for the TCRbeta library. TCRdb re-called the PCR reads through MiXCR, storing one row per CDR3 protein. The sample contains about 980,000 distinct CDR3 sequences, about 29% of which appear only once. V and J are TRBV9 and TRBJ2-2; D not resolved. This material consisted of PBMCs, mostly from graft donor cells, taken 360 days after TCRalphabeta/CD19-depleted stem cell transplant. The sequence was collected from a boy younger than two who had a stem cell transplant for SCID, so the T cells may come from the graft donor. CDR3 protein: CASSAWANTGELFF. CDR3 sequence (DNA): TGTGCCAGCAGTGCTTGGGCGAACACCGGGGAGCTGTTTTTT.